This T cell receptor (beta chain) emerged from a study of long-term antiretroviral therapy in people with HIV. For the study at large: The 2015 recommendation for immediate ART came about a decade after the earliest samples.

Sequencing used immunoSEQ v3.0 at survey level. The assay was immunoSEQ multiplex PCR, and TCRdb's table has in-frame clones only and misses some. The top ten clones hold 7.3% of a sample with roughly 30,000 clones, 75% to 90% of them seen once. V was pared by 1 base and J by 9 bases, with 10 bases between. Germline-derived CDR1 and CDR2 are MGHDK and SYGVNS. The CDR3 is 13 residues long. Study conclusions and caveats: Therapy changes, viral resistance and ART adherence were not documented in the available data.

This clone was seen once. Antigen specificity is unknown. The gene calls are TRBV25-1 and TRBJ2-1, with D tentatively TRBD1 (5 bases). The input for sequencing was unsorted PBMCs, taken 0.3 years after starting antiretroviral therapy. The clonotype comes from a man in his forties with HIV. The CDR3 nucleotides read TGTGCCAGCAGTGAATTGGGGCAAACTGAGCAGTTCTTC. The encoded protein is CASSELGQTEQFF.